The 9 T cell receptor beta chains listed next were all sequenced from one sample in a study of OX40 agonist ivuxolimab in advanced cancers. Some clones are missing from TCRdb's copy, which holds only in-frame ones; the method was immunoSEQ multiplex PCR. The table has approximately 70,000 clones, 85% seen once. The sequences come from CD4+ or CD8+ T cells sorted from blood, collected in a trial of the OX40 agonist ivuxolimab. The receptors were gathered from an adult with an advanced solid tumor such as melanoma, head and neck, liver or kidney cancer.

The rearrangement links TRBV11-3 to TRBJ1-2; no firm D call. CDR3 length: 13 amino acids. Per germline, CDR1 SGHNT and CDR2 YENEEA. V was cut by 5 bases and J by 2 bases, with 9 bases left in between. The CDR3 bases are TGTGCCAGCAGCCCCGGGTGGAACTATGGCTACACCTTC. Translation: CASSPGWNYGYTF.

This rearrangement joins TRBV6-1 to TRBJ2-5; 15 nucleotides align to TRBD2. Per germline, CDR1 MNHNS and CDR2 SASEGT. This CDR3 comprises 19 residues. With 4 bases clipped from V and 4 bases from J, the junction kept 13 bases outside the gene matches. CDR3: CASSVGAVGLAGGGETQYF. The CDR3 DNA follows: TGTGCCAGCAGTGTTGGGGCCGTCGGACTAGCGGGAGGGGGAGAGACCCAGTACTTC.

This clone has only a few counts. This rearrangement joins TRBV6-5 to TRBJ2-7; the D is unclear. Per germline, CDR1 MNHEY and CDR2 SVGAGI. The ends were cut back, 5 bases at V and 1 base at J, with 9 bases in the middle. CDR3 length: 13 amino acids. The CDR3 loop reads CASSRTASYEQYF. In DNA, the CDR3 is TGTGCCAGCAGTCGGACGGCGTCCTACGAGCAGTACTTC.

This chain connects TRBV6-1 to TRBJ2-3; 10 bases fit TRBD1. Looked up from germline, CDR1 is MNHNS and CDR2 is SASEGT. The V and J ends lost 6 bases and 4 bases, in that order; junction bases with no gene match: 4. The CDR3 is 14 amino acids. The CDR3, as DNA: TGTGCCAGCAGGGTGGACAGGGGGTCAGATACGCAGTATTTT. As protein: CASRVDRGSDTQYF.

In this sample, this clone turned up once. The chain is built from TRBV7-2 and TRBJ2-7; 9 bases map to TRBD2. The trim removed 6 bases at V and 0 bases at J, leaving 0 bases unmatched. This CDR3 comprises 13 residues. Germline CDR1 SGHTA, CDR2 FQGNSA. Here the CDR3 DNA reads TGTGCCAGCAGGACTAGCGGCTCCTACGAGCAGTACTTC. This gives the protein CASRTSGSYEQYF. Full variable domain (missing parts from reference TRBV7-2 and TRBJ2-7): GAGVSQSPSNKVTEKGKDVELRCDPISGHTALYWYRQSLGQGLEFLIYFQGNSAPDKSGLPSDRFSAERTGGSVSTLTIQRTQQEDSAVYLCASRTSGSYEQYFGPGTRLTVT.

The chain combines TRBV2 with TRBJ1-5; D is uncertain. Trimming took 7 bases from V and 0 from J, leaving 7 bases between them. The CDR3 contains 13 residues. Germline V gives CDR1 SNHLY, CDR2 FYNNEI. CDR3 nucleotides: TGTGCCAGCACAGGCGATAGCAATCAGCCCCAGCATTTT. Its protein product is CASTGDSNQPQHF.

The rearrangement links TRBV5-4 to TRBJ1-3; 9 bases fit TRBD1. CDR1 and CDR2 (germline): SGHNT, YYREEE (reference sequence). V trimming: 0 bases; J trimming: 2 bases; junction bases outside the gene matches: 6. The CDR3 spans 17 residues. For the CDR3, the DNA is TGTGCCAGCAGCTTGGTCGGGACAGGGCGCACTGGAAACACCATATATTTT. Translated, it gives CASSLVGTGRTGNTIYF.

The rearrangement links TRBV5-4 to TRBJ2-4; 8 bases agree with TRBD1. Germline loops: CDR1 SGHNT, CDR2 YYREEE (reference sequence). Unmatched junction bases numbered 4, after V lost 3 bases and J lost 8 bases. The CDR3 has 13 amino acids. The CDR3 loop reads CASSSGQGDIQYF. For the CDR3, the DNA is TGTGCCAGCAGCTCCGGACAGGGAGACATTCAGTACTTC.

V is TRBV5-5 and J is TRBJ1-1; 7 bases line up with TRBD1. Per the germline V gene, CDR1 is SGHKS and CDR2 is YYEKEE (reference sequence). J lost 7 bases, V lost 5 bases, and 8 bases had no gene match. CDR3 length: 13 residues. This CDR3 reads CASSRDRVGEAFF. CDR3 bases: TGTGCCAGCAGTCGCGACAGGGTGGGTGAAGCTTTCTTT.